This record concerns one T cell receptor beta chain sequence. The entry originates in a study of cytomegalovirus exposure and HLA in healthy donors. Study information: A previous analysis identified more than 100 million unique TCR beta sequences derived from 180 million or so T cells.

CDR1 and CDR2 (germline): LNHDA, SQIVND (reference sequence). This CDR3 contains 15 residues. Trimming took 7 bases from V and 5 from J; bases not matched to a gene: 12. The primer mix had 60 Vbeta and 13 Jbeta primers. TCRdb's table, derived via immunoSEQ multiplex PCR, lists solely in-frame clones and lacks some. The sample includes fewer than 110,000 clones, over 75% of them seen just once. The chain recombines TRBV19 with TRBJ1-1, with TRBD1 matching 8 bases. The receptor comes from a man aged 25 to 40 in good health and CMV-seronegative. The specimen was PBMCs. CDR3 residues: CASIPDRAESTEAFF. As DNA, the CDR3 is TGTGCCAGTATCCCGGACAGGGCTGAGTCGACTGAAGCTTTCTTT. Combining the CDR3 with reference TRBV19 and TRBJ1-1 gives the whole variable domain DGGITQSPKYLFRKEGQNVTLSCEQNLNHDAMYWYRQDPGQGLRLIYYSQIVNDFQKGDIAEGYSVSREKKESFPLTVTSAQKNPTAFYLCASIPDRAESTEAFFGQGTRLTVV.